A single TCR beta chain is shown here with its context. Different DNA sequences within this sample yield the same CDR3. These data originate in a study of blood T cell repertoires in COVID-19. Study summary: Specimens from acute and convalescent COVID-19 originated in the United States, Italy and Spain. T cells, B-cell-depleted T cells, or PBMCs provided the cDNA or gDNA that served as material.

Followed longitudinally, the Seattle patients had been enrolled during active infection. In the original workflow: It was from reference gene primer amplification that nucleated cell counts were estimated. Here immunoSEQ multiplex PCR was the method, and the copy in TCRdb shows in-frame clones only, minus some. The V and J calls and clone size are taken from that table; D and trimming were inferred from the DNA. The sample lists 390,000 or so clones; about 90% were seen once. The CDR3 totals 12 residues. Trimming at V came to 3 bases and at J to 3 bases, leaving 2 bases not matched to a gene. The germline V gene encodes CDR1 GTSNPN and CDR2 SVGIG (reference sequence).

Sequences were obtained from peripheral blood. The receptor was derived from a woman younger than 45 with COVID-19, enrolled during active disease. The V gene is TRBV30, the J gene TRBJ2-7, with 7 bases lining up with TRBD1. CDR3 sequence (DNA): TGTGCCTGGAGACGGGACAGCTACGAGCAGTACTTC. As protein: CAWRRDSYEQYF. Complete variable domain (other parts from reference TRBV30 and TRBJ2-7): SQTIHQWPATLVQPVGSPLSLECTVEGTSNPNLYWYRQAAGRGLQLLFYSVGIGQISSEVPQNLSASRPQDRQFILSSKKLLLSDSGFYLCAWRRDSYEQYFGPGTRLTVT.